The 17 T cell receptor beta chains given below trace back to one sample, sequenced in a study of tissue T cells after allogeneic stem cell transplantation. Produced via immunoSEQ multiplex PCR; TCRdb's table is partial and in-frame only. This table has about 22,000 clones, 72% appearing once. The sequenced material came from spleen. These receptors were taken from a female BALB/c mouse in good health. This mouse strain has H2-d as its MHC haplotype.

Of note for this clone: The gene names given are mouse names. The read terminates 1 residue ahead of where the CDR3 ends, so the germline J gene completes it. The chain joins TRBV13-3 to TRBJ1-1, with D perhaps matching TRBD1 (6 bases). From germline, CDR1 is NNHDY and CDR2 SYVADS. Trimming shortened V by 4 bases and J by 0 bases, and 10 bases separated the two germline ends. This CDR3 region has 14 residues. The CDR3 here is CASSLDRTNTEVFF. The sequenced CDR3 bases are TGTGCCAGCAGTTTAGACAGGACAAACACAGAAGTCTTC.

This clone has only a few counts. Gene names are the mouse ones. The read halts 1 residue ahead of the CDR3 end, with the missing end drawn from the germline J gene. This sequence joins TRBV19 and TRBJ2-7; TRBD1 agrees at 10 bases. In germline, CDR1 is FNHDT, CDR2 SITEND (reference sequence). V lost 0 bases and J lost 4; bases outside the gene matches: 1. The CDR3 contains 14 residues. CDR3 protein: CASSIAGQGYEQYF. The sequenced CDR3 bases are TGTGCCAGCAGTATAGCGGGACAGGGGTATGAACAGTAC.

Of note for this clone: Gene names refer to mouse genes. The read finishes 1 residue shy of the CDR3 end, and the germline J gene is used to complete it. The J gene is TRBJ2-5, the V gene TRBV13-1; 13 bases are shared with TRBD2. The CDR3 contains 17 residues. The V gene end was trimmed by 4 bases and the J gene end by 0 bases; junction bases not matched to a gene: 5. Germline V gives CDR1 NSHNY, CDR2 SYGAGN. The CDR3 reads CASSPGLGGLNQDTQYF. CDR3 DNA, as far as it was read: TGTGCCAGCAGTCCAGGACTGGGGGGGCTTAACCAAGACACCCAGTAC.

Comments on this clone: The gene names here belong to mouse. The read falls 1 residue short of the CDR3 end, and the missing part is taken from the germline J gene. The chain uses TRBV13-2 and TRBJ1-6, with TRBD1 matching over 8 bases. TRBJ1-6 is classed as an ORF, of uncertain function. CDR1 NNHNN and CDR2 SYGAGS come from the germline V gene (reference sequence). This CDR3 region has 15 residues. After removal of 0 bases from V and 11 bases from J, the junction contained 7 bases not matched to a gene. Incomplete CDR3 DNA: TGTGCCAGCGGTGATGCAGGCAGGGGGCAGACGCCCCTCTAC. Translated: CASGDAGRGQTPLY. Given in full, the CDR3 is CASGDAGRGQTPLYF.

Worth noting for this clone: Germline and genes: mouse. From the germline J gene comes the end of the CDR3, since the read stops 1 residue before it. The gene calls are TRBV13-3 and TRBJ2-4; D gene unclear. CDR3 length equals 11 residues. V was clipped by 0 bases and J by 8 bases, with 4 bases between them. CDR1 is NNHDY and CDR2 is SYVADS in the germline V gene. Incomplete CDR3 DNA: TGTGCCAGCAGTGATGTGGGCACCTTGTAC. Translated, it gives CASSDVGTLY. The full-length CDR3 reads as CASSDVGTLYF.

Note on this clone: Gene names denote mouse genes. The CDR3 end falls 1 residue outside the read, so it is completed with the germline J gene. The chain links TRBV19 to TRBJ1-3; TRBD1 matches at 8 bases. CDR1 is FNHDT and CDR2 is SITEND in the germline V gene (reference sequence). Trimming at V came to 1 base and at J to 0 bases, leaving 0 bases not matched to a gene. This CDR3 is 15 amino acids long. CDR3 DNA, as far as it was read: TGTGCCAGCAGTATAACAGGGGGTTCTGGAAATACGCTCTAT. The encoded protein is CASSITGGSGNTLY. The entire CDR3 protein is CASSITGGSGNTLYF.

To note about this clone: Any gene name here is a mouse gene name. The read ends 1 residue shy of where the CDR3 ends; the end is completed using the germline J gene. The same CDR3 also results from other DNA sequences found in this sample. The V gene is TRBV13-2, the J gene TRBJ1-5; D gene unclear. The V gene's germline CDR1 is NNHNN and CDR2 SYGAGS (reference sequence). This CDR3 has 14 residues. V was trimmed by 2 bases and J by 0 bases, leaving 6 bases between them. The DNA read from the CDR3 is TGTGCCAGCGGTGACCAGAGTAACAACCAGGCTCCGCTT. Its protein is CASGDQSNNQAPL. The entire CDR3 protein reads CASGDQSNNQAPLF.

On this clone itself: Genes here carry mouse names. The observed sequence ends 1 residue before the CDR3 terminus, with the missing tail filled in from the germline J gene. This sequence joins TRBV5 and TRBJ1-1; D gene uncertain. Germline V gives CDR1 LGHNA, CDR2 YNLKQL (reference sequence). CDR3 length equals 14 residues. Trimming left V 1 base short and J 0 bases short, with 6 bases between. CDR3 region: CASSQANANTEVFF. CDR3 bases read: TGTGCCAGCAGCCAAGCAAATGCAAACACAGAAGTCTTC.

Concerning this clone: The gene names given are mouse names. The observed sequence ends 1 residue before the CDR3 terminus, with the missing tail filled in from the germline J gene. This chain joins TRBV2 and TRBJ2-4, with a tentative D call TRBD2 (6 bases). This CDR3 region has 14 residues. Trimming removed 4 bases from V and 0 bases from J, with 8 bases in between. Germline-derived CDR1 and CDR2 are LGHNA and YSYQKL. The CDR3 DNA, read in part, is TGTGCCAGCAGCCCCTGGGGTAGTCAAAACACCTTGTAC. It is translated as CASSPWGSQNTLY. The CDR3 reads in full as CASSPWGSQNTLYF.

As for this clone: Gene names refer to mouse genes. The missing CDR3 end, 1 residue past where the read stops, is filled in from the germline J gene. The V gene is TRBV20, the J gene TRBJ2-2; D is perhaps TRBD1 or TRBD2 (6 bases each). In germline, CDR1 is GFQATS, CDR2 STVNSAI. The CDR3 totals 14 residues. Deletions cut 0 bases from V and 3 bases from J, with 8 bases between. CDR3 DNA, as far as it was read: TGTGGTGCTAGGGAGGGGGCCGACACCGGGCAGCTCTAC. Protein sequence: CGAREGADTGQLY. The whole CDR3 sequence reads CGAREGADTGQLYF. Together with reference TRBV20 and TRBJ2-2, the CDR3 gives the full variable domain: GALVYQYPRRTICKSGTSMRMECQAVGFQATSVAWYRQSPQKTFELIALSTVNSAIKYEQNFTQEKFPISHPNLSFSSMTVLNAYLEDRGLYLCGAREGADTGQLYFGEGSKLTVL.

In regard to this clone: Mouse germline and gene names are used. The CDR3 spells CTCSARTGLYNSPLYF. CDR3 DNA (partial): TGCACCTGCAGTGCCAGGACAGGCCTCTATAATTCGCCCCTCTAC. This sequence joins TRBV1 and TRBJ1-6; 7 nucleotides line up with TRBD1. The read ends 1 residue shy of where the CDR3 ends; the end is completed using the germline J gene. TRBJ1-6 is recorded as an ORF, its role being uncertain. Germline V gene lookup returns CDR1 NSQYPW and CDR2 LRSPGD (reference sequence). There are 16 residues in the CDR3. Losses at the gene ends were 3 bases for V and 3 bases for J; bases not matched to a gene: 5.

With respect to this clone: Mouse gene names apply. The CDR3 is cut off 1 residue early in the read; its end comes from the germline J gene. This chain joins TRBV13-2 and TRBJ2-1; 8 positions match TRBD2. V lost 1 base and J lost 7; bases outside the gene matches: 7. Germline V CDR1 and CDR2: NNHNN, SYGAGS (reference sequence). This CDR3 is 15 amino acids long. The covered CDR3 bases are TGTGCCAGCGGTGATTCCTACTGGGGGACCGCTGAGCAGTTC. This sequence encodes CASGDSYWGTAEQF. The whole CDR3 region reads CASGDSYWGTAEQFF.

This clone was observed a handful of times. Gene names follow the mouse nomenclature. The sequence runs out 1 residue before the end of the CDR3; the remainder is reconstructed from the germline J gene. The chain has TRBV13-3 and TRBJ1-5; 8 bases match TRBD1. This CDR3 is 13 amino acids long. V lost 5 bases and J lost 5; bases outside the gene matches: 3. Per germline, CDR1 NNHDY and CDR2 SYVADS. CDR3 sequence: CASRPGQDQAPLF. Partial CDR3 DNA: TGTGCCAGCAGACCGGGACAGGACCAGGCTCCGCTT.

In regard to this clone: The listed genes are named as in mouse. With the read ending 1 residue before the CDR3 end, the germline J gene is used to fill in that end. The chain is built from TRBV5 and TRBJ2-5; D ambiguous. From germline, CDR1 is LGHNA and CDR2 YNLKQL (reference sequence). The CDR3 consists of 13 residues. With 3 bases removed from V and 3 bases from J, the gap between germline ends came to 7 bases. CDR3 region: CASSHYLQDTQYF. CDR3 bases read: TGTGCCAGCAGCCATTACCTTCAAGACACCCAGTAC.

In regard to this clone: Here the gene names and germline are mouse. The CDR3 is cut off 1 residue early in the read; its end comes from the germline J gene. Other nucleotide sequences in the sample specify the same CDR3. The chain employs TRBV20 and TRBJ2-1; no definite D call. Germline V gene data show CDR1 as GFQATS and CDR2 as STVNSAI. The CDR3 has 12 amino acids. V lost 6 bases to trimming and J lost 3 bases, with 9 bases between them. This chain's CDR3 is CGARIVYAEQFF. The CDR3 bases that were read are TGTGGTGCCAGAATAGTCTATGCTGAGCAGTTC. Supplemented by reference TRBV20 and TRBJ2-1, the full variable domain reads GALVYQYPRRTICKSGTSMRMECQAVGFQATSVAWYRQSPQKTFELIALSTVNSAIKYEQNFTQEKFPISHPNLSFSSMTVLNAYLEDRGLYLCGARIVYAEQFFGPGTRLTVL.

As for this clone: Germline and genes: mouse. The missing CDR3 end, 1 residue past where the read stops, is filled in from the germline J gene. The chain uses TRBV13-3 and TRBJ1-1, with 9 bases identical to TRBD1. Losses at the gene ends were 1 base for V and 1 base for J; bases not matched to a gene: 2. The V gene's germline CDR1 is NNHDY and CDR2 SYVADS. This CDR3 is 15 amino acids long. CDR3 loop: CASSDPGQGNTEVFF. CDR3 DNA, as far as it was read: TGTGCCAGCAGTGATCCGGGACAGGGGAACACAGAAGTCTTC.

This clone was seen once. Germline and genes here are mouse. The read ends 1 residue before the CDR3 terminus; that terminus is restored from the germline J gene. The genes are TRBV13-2 and TRBJ2-1; TRBD2 aligns across 12 bases. Looked up from germline, CDR1 is NNHNN and CDR2 is SYGAGS (reference sequence). J was trimmed by 3 bases and V by 3 bases; bases with no gene match: 7. The CDR3 is made up of 17 amino acids. CDR3 protein: CASGGRGLGGPYAEQFF. CDR3 DNA (partial): TGTGCCAGCGGTGGAAGGGGACTGGGGGGCCCCTATGCTGAGCAGTTC.